One sample yielded the 2 T cell receptor beta chains listed below, sequenced in a study of blood T cell repertoires in COVID-19 (dated by TCRdb to the early 2020s). Library method: the immunoSEQ multiplex PCR assay. TCRdb holds this immuneACCESS table with in-frame rearrangements only. Some clones are missing; in checked studies, unresolved V genes explain under half, and the rest has no known cause. The sample has 110,000 or so clones on record, over 65% of them singletons. In total, the top ten clones hold 5.5% to 7% of the sample. What was sequenced was peripheral blood. These TCRs come from a man aged 70-80 years with acute or convalescent COVID-19.

The chain has TRBV9 and TRBJ1-1; D is possibly TRBD1 (5 bases). CDR1 SGDLS and CDR2 YYNGEE come from the germline V gene. V shed 3 bases and J shed 4 bases, with 13 bases lying between them. This CDR3 is built from 14 residues. CDR3 protein: CASSEGQGGTEAFF. CDR3 DNA: TGTGCCAGCAGCGAGGGGCAGGGTGGCACTGAAGCTTTCTTT.

The V and J genes are TRBV19 and TRBJ1-2, with a weak D call TRBD1 (6 bases). V was clipped by 0 bases and J by 7 bases, with 18 bases between them. The CDR3 length is 16 residues. Looked up from germline, CDR1 is LNHDA and CDR2 is SQIVND (reference sequence). The CDR3 sequence: CASSIDLPTGSGGYTF. In nucleotides, the CDR3 is TGTGCCAGTAGTATAGACCTGCCCACAGGGTCGGGTGGCTACACCTTC.